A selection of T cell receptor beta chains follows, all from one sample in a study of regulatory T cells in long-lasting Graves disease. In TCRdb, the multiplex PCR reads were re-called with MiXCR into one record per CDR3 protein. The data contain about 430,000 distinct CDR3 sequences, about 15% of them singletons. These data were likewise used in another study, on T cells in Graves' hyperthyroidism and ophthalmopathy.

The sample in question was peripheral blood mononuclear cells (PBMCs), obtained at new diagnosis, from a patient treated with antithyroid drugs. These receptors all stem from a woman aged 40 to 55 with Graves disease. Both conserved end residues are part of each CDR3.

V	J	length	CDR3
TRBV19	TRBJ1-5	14	CASGPTLGNQPQHF
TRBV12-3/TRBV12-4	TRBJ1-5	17	CASSPRQGAWWNQPQHF
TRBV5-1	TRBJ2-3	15	CASSYGQQITDTQYF
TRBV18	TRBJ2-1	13	CASSPLEGNEQFF
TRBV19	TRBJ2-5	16	CASSNVRQGSRETQYF
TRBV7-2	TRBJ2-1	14	CASSLTPALFEQFF
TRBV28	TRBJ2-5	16	CAISRGGRAGQETQYF
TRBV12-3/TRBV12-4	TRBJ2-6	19	CASTPTFGTGGSGANVLTF
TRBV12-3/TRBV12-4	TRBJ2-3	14	CASRFGSSTDTQYF
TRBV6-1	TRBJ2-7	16	CASSGWLVGARYEQYF
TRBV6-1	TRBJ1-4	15	CASRNLRDSLGKLFF
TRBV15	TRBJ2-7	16	CATSRGLAGGNYEQYF
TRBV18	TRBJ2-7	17	CASSPPFKLAEIYEQYF
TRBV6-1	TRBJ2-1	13	CASSESGVDEQFF
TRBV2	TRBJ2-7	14	CASSEPLRGPEQYF
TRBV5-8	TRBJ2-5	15	CASSFMGSAQETQYF
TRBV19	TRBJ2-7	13	CASSISSNSEQYF
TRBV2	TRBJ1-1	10	CASRRVEAFF
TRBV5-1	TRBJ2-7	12	CASRGSSYEQYF
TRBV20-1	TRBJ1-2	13	CSARSPVGEGYTF
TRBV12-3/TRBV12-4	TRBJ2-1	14	CAGSLGEVYNEQFF
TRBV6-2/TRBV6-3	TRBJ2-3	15	CASRATSDYADTQYF
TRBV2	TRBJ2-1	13	CASSRDREDEQFF
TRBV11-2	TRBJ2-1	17	CASCIRGSGRGYNEQFF
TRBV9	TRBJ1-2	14	CASSVLGANYGYTF
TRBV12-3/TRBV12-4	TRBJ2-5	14	CASSRQPYQETQYF
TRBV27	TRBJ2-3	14	CASSLFGGTDTQYF
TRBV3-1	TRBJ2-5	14	CASSQDFGVETQYF
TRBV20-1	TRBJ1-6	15	CSASQRDIYNSPLHF
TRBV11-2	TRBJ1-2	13	CAGSATQGAGYTF
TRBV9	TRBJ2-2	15	CASSGIAENTGELFF
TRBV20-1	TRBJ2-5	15	CSARTLSGDQETQYF
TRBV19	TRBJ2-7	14	CASSPRASLYEQYF